This T cell receptor (beta chain) was sequenced in a study of human T cells and chemical hapten exposure. In the study overall: All patients underwent weekly scalp dosing with diphenylcyclopropenone for the full roughly 25-week study. Patients were mainly female, each with alopecia areata, totalis or universalis. TCR yield per sample varied, mainly due to pooled library volumes.

Points on this clonotype: Its specificity is not known.

CDR1 and CDR2 (germline): SGHVS, FNYEAQ. The CDR3 is made up of 15 amino acids. Between the trimmed V and J ends, which lost 5 bases and 6 bases, there was a span of 17 bases. TCRdb reanalysed the RACE reads using MiXCR and keeps one entry per CDR3 protein. The table lists tens of thousands of distinct CDR3 sequences, approximately 11% of them singletons. Documented time point: pre-sensitization, week 0. The treatment denotes: therapeutic diphenylcyclopropenone sensitization with weekly scalp DPC. Findings of the study overall: TCRs above 1 in 1000 frequency stayed constant with DPC sensitization.

The chain joins TRBV7-6 to TRBJ2-1; D is ambiguous. This TCR came from a woman aged 45-65 years with alopecia areata. Some clones in this sample may be carry-over from other donors' samples. This specimen consisted of whole blood, obtained in connection with sensitization to the hapten diphenylcyclopropenone (DPC). The CDR3 sequence: CASSRTEISFNEQFF. In DNA, the CDR3 is TGTGCCAGCAGCCGAACAGAGATTTCATTCAATGAGCAGTTCTTC.